These 2 T cell receptor beta chains were sequenced from one sample in a study of T cell responses to AZD1222 COVID-19 vaccine. The protocol was immunoSEQ multiplex PCR, while the TCRdb copy is restricted to in-frame clones and leaves out a portion. The sample gives approximately 220,000 clones, 85% to 95% of which show up once; approximately 1% is in the top ten. Sequencing used peripheral blood, obtained on day 0 of MenACWY control vaccination. The receptors come from an adult in good health.

The rearrangement links TRBV4-1 to TRBJ1-2; D possibly corresponds to TRBD1 (6 bases). Germline lookup yields CDR1 MGHRA and CDR2 YSYEKL. This CDR3 contains 14 residues. The germline V and J ends were trimmed by 4 bases and 2 bases, with 11 bases remaining between them. CDR3 in amino acids: CASSPRGVNYGYTF. CDR3 in DNA: TGCGCCAGCAGCCCAAGGGGGGTGAACTATGGCTACACCTTC.

The rearrangement uses TRBV2 and TRBJ1-5; D is undetermined. Per germline, CDR1 SNHLY and CDR2 FYNNEI. The CDR3 extends over 12 amino acids. The germline V and J ends were trimmed by 3 bases and 7 bases, with 7 bases remaining between them. The CDR3 DNA reads as TGTGCCAGCAGTGAGACATTACAGCCCCAGCATTTT. Its protein product is CASSETLQPQHF.